These T cell receptor beta chains were read from a single sample in a study of molecular identifiers for immune sequencing clone quantification. TCRdb passed the PCR reads through MiXCR, listing each CDR3 protein once. The profile shows some 40,000 distinct CDR3 sequences, less than 20% of them singletons. What was sequenced was naive CD8+ T cells from blood, with Jurkat cell RNA spiked in. The receptors originated from a human donor in good health. Some libraries in this study had Jurkat cell RNA spiked in. CDR3s include the opening cysteine and the closing phenylalanine or tryptophan. Fields, in order: V gene, clone size, J gene, D gene, CDR3 DNA, CDR3 protein. A D gene is named only where the DNA matches it firmly. Clone size is given for some rows only: seen once, a few or many times, or a class if the clone is expanded.

TRBV5-6	many	TRBJ2-3	-	TGTGCCAGTCAAGAAGGGATCATGGATACGCAGTATTTT	CASQEGIMDTQYF
TRBV7-9	-	TRBJ1-2	-	TGTGCCAGCAGCTTATCCCCACCAGGAGATGGCTACACCTTC	CASSLSPPGDGYTF
TRBV6-5	few	TRBJ1-1	TRBD1	TGTGCCAGCAGTCCGTGGACAGGGAACACTGAAGCTTTCTTT	CASSPWTGNTEAFF
TRBV27	many	TRBJ2-6	-	TGTGCCAGCAGTTTATATTATCGGGCGGGGGCCAACGTCCTGACTTTC	CASSLYYRAGANVLTF
TRBV28	many	TRBJ2-3	TRBD2	TGTGCCAGCAGTTCTCCCCTACAGGGGATCCCTGCGGGAGGGGCAGATACGCAGTATTTT	CASSSPLQGIPAGGADTQYF
TRBV28	few	TRBJ2-7	-	TGTGCCAGCAGGCAGGGCCACGAGCAGTACTTC	CASRQGHEQYF
TRBV7-8	many	TRBJ2-1	TRBD2	TGTGCCAGCGGATTATCCGGGAGGGCCGGCTACAATGAGCAGTTCTTC	CASGLSGRAGYNEQFF
TRBV4-3	medium-sized	TRBJ2-2	-	TGCGCCAGCAGCCAAGATGTGGGGCAGGGAAACGAGGAGCTGTTTTTT	CASSQDVGQGNEELFF
TRBV7-9	many	TRBJ1-3	-	TGTGCCAGCAGCTTAACGTGGACCGGGACGGCTGGAAACACCATATATTTT	CASSLTWTGTAGNTIYF
TRBV27	once	TRBJ1-1	-	TGTGCCGGCAGTCCCTCGGGGGGGAACACTGAAGCTTTCTTT	CAGSPSGGNTEAFF
TRBV7-9	many	TRBJ1-1	-	TGTGCCAGCAGCTTCGGGGACACTGAAGTTTTCTTT	CASSFGDTEVFF
TRBV15	many	TRBJ2-7	-	TGTGCCACCAGCAGAGACAGGGGTTACGAGCAGTACTTC	CATSRDRGYEQYF
TRBV7-9	few	TRBJ1-4	-	TGTGCCAGCAGCTTCTCGGGGGATGAAAAACTGTTTTTT	CASSFSGDEKLFF
TRBV2	-	TRBJ2-2	-	TGTGCCAGCAGCGGACAGCCTAACACCGGGGAGCTGTTTTTT	CASSGQPNTGELFF
TRBV11-2	-	TRBJ2-1	TRBD2	TGTGCCAGCAGCGACGGTAGGGCGATGGGACTAGCGGAGTACAATGAGCAGTTCTTC	CASSDGRAMGLAEYNEQFF
TRBV12-3/TRBV12-4	few	TRBJ1-2	-	TGTGCCAGCAGTTTATTCGGGGGGCGGGATGGCTACACCTTC	CASSLFGGRDGYTF
TRBV12-3/TRBV12-4	many	TRBJ1-1	-	TGTGCCAGCAGGACTTTCCAGGGGACTGAAGCTTTCTTT	CASRTFQGTEAFF
TRBV5-5	many	TRBJ1-5	-	TGTGCCAGCAGCTCCCGGACAGTTAGCAATCAGCCCCAGCATTTT	CASSSRTVSNQPQHF
TRBV29-1	many	TRBJ1-2	-	TGCAGCGTTCAAGATAGGCGGACACCCTATGGCTACACCTTC	CSVQDRRTPYGYTF
TRBV6-2/TRBV6-3	few	TRBJ1-1	-	TGTGCCAGCAGGAAGGTTACAGGACCGAACACTGAAGCTTTCTTT	CASRKVTGPNTEAFF
TRBV12-3/TRBV12-4	many	TRBJ2-1	-	TGTGCCAGCAGAGGAGTCGCCCGACCCAATGAGCAGTTCTTC	CASRGVARPNEQFF
TRBV4-2	-	TRBJ2-1	-	TGTGCCAGCAGCCAAGATGGGGCGAATGAGCAGCTCTTC	CASSQDGANEQLF
TRBV27	-	TRBJ1-2	-	TGTGCCAGCAGTTCGGGAAGGCCAGATGGCTACACCTTC	CASSSGRPDGYTF
TRBV19	many	TRBJ2-2	-	TGTGCCAGTAGTATCGGTCAGGGGAACATGGCCGGGGAGCTGTTTTTT	CASSIGQGNMAGELFF
TRBV5-1	many	TRBJ2-1	TRBD2	TGCGCCAGCACCGGGAGGTCCTACAATGAGCAGTTCTTC	CASTGRSYNEQFF
TRBV20-1	many	TRBJ2-7	-	TGCAGTGCTAGAGATTTCTACCGAGGGAACCACGAGCAGTACTTC	CSARDFYRGNHEQYF
TRBV14	many	TRBJ2-5	TRBD2	TGTGCCAGCAGCCAAGGGACTAGCGGGGCCCTAGAGACCCAGTACTTC	CASSQGTSGALETQYF
TRBV27	many	TRBJ2-1	TRBD1	TGTGCCAGCGGACAGGGTTTAGTAGAGCAGTTCTTC	CASGQGLVEQFF
TRBV7-9	few	TRBJ2-7	TRBD1	TGTGCCAGCAGCTCGGGACAGCAACTCGAGCAGTACTTC	CASSSGQQLEQYF
TRBV6-2/TRBV6-3	many	TRBJ1-4	TRBD1	TGTGCCAGCAGTTACCCTCCGGACAGGGGCGATAATGAAAAACTGTTTTTT	CASSYPPDRGDNEKLFF
TRBV29-1	many	TRBJ2-7	TRBD2	TGCAGCGTTGAACCCGGGACTAGCGGTACAGGCTACGAGCAGTACTTC	CSVEPGTSGTGYEQYF
TRBV7-8	many	TRBJ2-7	-	TGTGCCAGCAGCTGGAATCCGGGACTGGGATCCTACGAGCAGTACTTC	CASSWNPGLGSYEQYF
TRBV6-5	many	TRBJ1-2	-	TGTGCCAGCAGTTACCAACAGTTTAACTATGGCTACACCTTC	CASSYQQFNYGYTF
TRBV27	-	TRBJ2-7	TRBD2	TGTGCCAGCAGTTTCGGACTAGCGGGAGGGTGGGAGCAGTACTTC	CASSFGLAGGWEQYF
TRBV27	many	TRBJ2-7	TRBD1	TGTGCCAGCAGTCCCCTGACAGGGGCCTACGAGCAGTACTTC	CASSPLTGAYEQYF
TRBV29-1	many	TRBJ2-3	TRBD1	TGCAGCGTTGAAGAGGGTACAGGGGCAGATACGCAGTATTTT	CSVEEGTGADTQYF
TRBV5-5	few	TRBJ2-7	-	TGTGCCAGCAGCTTGATGTCAGGGCGGTACGAGCAGTACTTC	CASSLMSGRYEQYF